This record looks at one TCR beta chain sequence and its context. The junction departs from the called germline gene at one end, perhaps through a read error. The data were obtained in a study of blood T cell repertoires in COVID-19. Study overall: Samples came from the United States, Italy and Spain, spanning acute and convalescent COVID-19. PBMCs, B-cell-depleted T cells, or T cells were the source of the cDNA or gDNA that made up the material.

Germline assignment: CDR1 SNHLY and CDR2 FYNNEI. This CDR3 is built from 12 residues. How the authors handled the data: Reference gene primer amplification gave estimated nucleated cell counts. TCRdb's copy holds only in-frame clones and misses some; the assay was immunoSEQ multiplex PCR. From that table come the V and J calls and clone size; the DNA was used to work out D and trimming. The sample contains about 100,000 clones, approximately 80% of which appear only once. The sequence came from a woman in her 70s with acute or convalescent COVID-19. Sequences were obtained from peripheral blood. The gene calls are TRBV2 and TRBJ1-2; D not certain. The DNA of the CDR3 is TGTGCCAGCAGGCCGGGGAGATTGGGTTTGGCCTTC. Its translation is CASRPGRLGLAF.